The 2 T cell receptor beta chains reported below all come from one sample, sequenced in a study of blood T cell repertoires in COVID-19. Sequencing was performed with immunoSEQ multiplex PCR; in TCRdb, only in-frame clones are kept and a portion is missing. This table has under 250,000 clones, more than 85% appearing once. The sequencing sample was made of peripheral blood. These receptors originate from a man in his sixties with COVID-19, enrolled during active disease.

The chain is built from TRBV27 and TRBJ2-7; 8 nucleotides line up with TRBD1. V lost 2 bases and J lost 3; bases outside the gene matches: 3. Germline assignment: CDR1 MNHEY and CDR2 SMNVEV (reference sequence). The CDR3 is 14 residues long. CDR3: CASSLNGQGYEQYF. DNA for the CDR3: TGTGCCAGCAGTTTAAATGGACAGGGCTACGAGCAGTACTTC.

The chain uses TRBV11-2 and TRBJ1-4; possibly TRBD1 for D (5 bases). The V gene's germline CDR1 is SGHAT and CDR2 FQNNGV. Trimming left V 3 bases short and J 7 bases short, with 9 bases between. The CDR3 runs to 13 residues. CDR3 residues: CASSLGRAEKLFF. The CDR3 DNA sequence: TGTGCCAGCAGCTTGGGCAGGGCTGAAAAACTGTTTTTT.